The 23 T cell receptor beta chains given below trace back to one sample, sequenced in a study of T cells in Graves' hyperthyroidism and ophthalmopathy. Template material for amplifying TCR beta CDR3 regions consisted of RNA transcripts. Researchers ran a first-round RT-PCR on the TCR CDR3 using the HTBI primer set. One entry per CDR3 protein, called by TCRdb with MiXCR from the multiplex PCR reads. The repertoire has over 700,000 distinct CDR3 sequences, about a third of them found once; the top ten carry roughly 31%. Sample: blood. These TCRs come from a woman aged 40 to 50 with Graves' hyperthyroidism.

The V and J genes are TRBV10-3 and TRBJ2-5; 7 bases are a match to TRBD2. The CDR3 length is 12 residues. Germline trimming cut 4 bases from V and 5 bases from J; bases unmatched to any gene: 1. Germline CDR1 ENHRY, CDR2 SYGVKD. The CDR3 DNA follows: TGTGCCATCAGTGGGGGAGGGGAGACCCAGTACTTC. This translates into CAISGGGETQYF.

The gene calls are TRBV20-1 and TRBJ1-6; D remains unclear. The V gene lost 2 bases and the J gene lost 0 bases, with 14 bases spanning the gap. The CDR3 spans 17 residues. CDR1 DFQATT and CDR2 SNEGSKA come from the germline V gene (reference sequence). CDR3 protein: CSARRAGASSYNSPLHF. The CDR3 DNA reads as TGCAGTGCTAGAAGGGCAGGAGCAAGCTCCTATAATTCACCCCTCCACTTT.

Only a few counts were recorded for this clonotype. The chain combines TRBV2 with TRBJ1-1; D is unclear. Germline V gene sequence: CDR1 SNHLY, CDR2 FYNNEI. CDR3 length equals 15 residues. V shed 5 bases and J shed 1 base, with 14 bases lying between them. The CDR3 DNA sequence: TGTGCCAGCAGTTACCTCGGGAAGCAGAACACTGAAGCTTTCTTT. Amino acid sequence: CASSYLGKQNTEAFF.

This clonotype has ten or more counts. The DNA of the CDR3 is TGTGCCAGCAGCCGACTAGCGGGAGCGGACGAGCAGTACTTC. Protein: CASSRLAGADEQYF. The chain carries TRBV7-2 and TRBJ2-7; 12 bases match TRBD2. Germline V gene data show CDR1 as SGHTA and CDR2 as FQGNSA. The V gene end was trimmed by 5 bases and the J gene end by 5 bases; junction bases not matched to a gene: 4. The CDR3 totals 14 residues.

The chain is built from TRBV29-1 and TRBJ1-1; D remains ambiguous. Germline V gene data show CDR1 as SQVTM and CDR2 as ANQGSEA. This CDR3 comprises 13 residues. V shed 8 bases and J shed 1 base, with 14 bases lying between them. CDR3 loop: CSQEETANTEAFF. For the CDR3, the DNA is TGCAGCCAAGAAGAAACAGCGAACACTGAAGCTTTCTTT.

This chain links TRBV29-1 with TRBJ2-7; 11 bases map to TRBD1. V lost 6 bases to trimming and J lost 3 bases; unmatched junction nucleotides: 7. The CDR3 totals 14 residues. The germline CDR1 and CDR2 sequences are SQVTM and ANQGSEA. The CDR3 DNA reads TGCAGCGTCCTCGGGACAGGGGGACTCTACGAGCAGTACTTC. The encoded protein is CSVLGTGGLYEQYF.

In this sample, this clonotype turned up many times. V is TRBV10-3 and J is TRBJ2-5; TRBD1 aligns across 7 bases. This CDR3 region has 16 residues. Germline V gene lookup returns CDR1 ENHRY and CDR2 SYGVKD. V was pared by 0 bases and J by 2 bases, with 6 bases of the junction left unmatched. CDR3 loop: CAISESRTGVQETQYF. The CDR3 DNA reads as TGTGCCATCAGTGAGTCCAGGACAGGAGTTCAAGAGACCCAGTACTTC.

V is TRBV18 and J is TRBJ2-5; D is possibly TRBD1 (6 bases). Germline CDR1 reads KGHSH; CDR2 reads LQKENI. V shed 6 bases and J shed 1 base, with 15 bases lying between them. The CDR3 covers 15 residues. The CDR3 DNA follows: TGTGCCAGCTCTCCGCAACAGGGTAGCCAAGAGACCCAGTACTTC. It translates to CASSPQQGSQETQYF. The variable domain in full, completed from reference TRBV18 and TRBJ2-5, reads NAGVMQNPRHLVRRRGQEARLRCSPMKGHSHVYWYRQLPEEGLKFMVYLQKENIIDESGMPKERFSAEFPKEGPSILRIQQVVRGDSAAYFCASSPQQGSQETQYFGPGTRLLVL.

The rearrangement joins TRBV19 to TRBJ2-7, with TRBD1 matching over 7 bases. V dropped 4 bases and J dropped 2; count of bases not matched to a gene: 5. Germline V gene sequence: CDR1 LNHDA, CDR2 SQIVND (reference sequence). The CDR3 loop spans 14 amino acids. CDR3 sequence reads: CASSTRGQTYEQYF. The CDR3 bases are TGTGCCAGTAGTACGAGGGGACAGACCTACGAGCAGTACTTC.

In its sample, this clonotype was seen many times. The CDR3 reads CASSIAGTADEKLFF. Written as DNA, the CDR3 is TGTGCCAGTAGTATTGCCGGGACAGCTGATGAAAAACTGTTTTTT. The chain has TRBV19 and TRBJ1-4; the match to TRBD1 covers 7 bases. The V segment lost 3 bases and the J segment 6 bases; nucleotides outside the gene matches: 7. There are 15 residues in the CDR3. From germline, CDR1 is LNHDA and CDR2 SQIVND (reference sequence).

The chain couples TRBV3-1 to TRBJ1-4; 8 bases map to TRBD1. J was trimmed by 8 bases and V by 4 bases; bases with no gene match: 6. CDR3 length: 14 residues. Looked up from germline, CDR1 is LGHDT and CDR2 is YNNKEL (reference sequence). The CDR3 protein is CASSLRTGIEKLFF. The CDR3 DNA is TGTGCCAGCAGCCTAAGGACAGGGATAGAAAAACTGTTTTTT.

This clonotype was detected many times. The chain couples TRBV11-2 to TRBJ1-1, with D perhaps TRBD1 (5 bases). With 10 bases removed from V and 2 bases from J, the gap between germline ends came to 14 bases. Germline CDR1 and CDR2: SGHAT and FQNNGV. The CDR3 consists of 13 residues. CDR3 bases: TGTGCCATCGCGGGGCGTTCTAACACTGAAGCTTTCTTT. Protein product: CAIAGRSNTEAFF.

This clonotype was picked up a small number of times. The CDR3 nucleotides are TGCGCCTCCTCGGGACCTGAGACCGGGGAGCTGTTTTTT. Its protein is CASSGPETGELFF. The chain has TRBV5-1 and TRBJ2-2; the D gene could be TRBD1 or TRBD2 (5 bases each). The germline CDR1 and CDR2 sequences are SGHRS and YFSETQ. This CDR3 contains 13 residues. Between the trimmed V and J ends, which lost 10 bases and 5 bases, there was a span of 15 bases.

The rearrangement links TRBV6-6 to TRBJ1-2, with TRBD1 matching 7 bases. CDR1 and CDR2 (germline): MNHNY, SVGAGI (reference sequence). CDR3 size: 15 residues. The J segment lost 6 bases and the V segment lost 4 bases, leaving 11 bases of the junction unmatched. In DNA, the CDR3 is TGTGCCAGCAGTTCCCATTCTGGGACAGAGAATGGCTACACCTTC. This sequence encodes CASSSHSGTENGYTF.

This clonotype was counted only a few times. The chain links TRBV12-3 or TRBV12-4 to TRBJ1-4; D is undetermined. V was cut by 6 bases and J by 0 bases, with 14 bases left in between. CDR3 size: 16 residues. CDR3: CASSPWTGATNEKLFF. CDR3 DNA: TGTGCCAGCAGCCCCTGGACCGGTGCAACTAATGAAAAACTGTTTTTT.

This clonotype appeared a few times. This chain links TRBV6-5 with TRBJ2-5; D is undetermined. Germline CDR1 and CDR2: MNHEY and SVGAGI. The V end was cut by 6 bases, the J end by 0 bases, with 14 bases between. This CDR3 region has 15 residues. CDR3 sequence: CASSPTSSNQETQYF. DNA for the CDR3: TGTGCCAGCAGCCCGACCTCATCGAACCAAGAGACCCAGTACTTC.

This clonotype was recorded at least ten times. V gene TRBV19 combines with J gene TRBJ2-7, with D possibly being TRBD2 (6 bases). This CDR3 contains 13 residues. Germline V gene data show CDR1 as LNHDA and CDR2 as SQIVND (reference sequence). With 4 bases removed from V and 3 bases from J, the gap between germline ends came to 10 bases. The CDR3 DNA reads as TGTGCCAGTAGTACTCCGACTAGCTACGAGCAGTACTTC. This translates into CASSTPTSYEQYF.

This clonotype was counted many times. The chain joins TRBV11-2 to TRBJ1-2; 8 bases are shared with TRBD1. The J segment lost 2 bases and the V segment lost 1 base, leaving 6 bases of the junction unmatched. CDR1 and CDR2 (germline): SGHAT, FQNNGV. This CDR3 is built from 16 residues. The CDR3 loop is CASSLGPDRANYGYTF. The CDR3 nucleotides read TGTGCCAGCAGCTTAGGCCCGGACAGGGCCAACTATGGCTACACCTTC.

The chain links TRBV24-1 to TRBJ2-6; the match to TRBD1 covers 9 bases. V was pared by 4 bases and J by 8 bases, with 8 bases of the junction left unmatched. The CDR3 runs 16 residues. Germline CDR1 KGHDR, CDR2 SFDVKD. CDR3 protein: CATSDQGQGRPNVLTF. CDR3 in DNA: TGTGCCACCAGTGACCAAGGACAGGGGAGGCCCAACGTCCTGACTTTC.

This clonotype was counted at least ten times. The chain recombines TRBV2 with TRBJ2-5; D unclear. V was shortened by 3 bases and J by 2 bases, with 13 bases between the two germline ends. Germline assignment: CDR1 SNHLY and CDR2 FYNNEI. The CDR3 has 15 residues. CDR3 sequence (DNA): TGTGCCAGCAGTGATCTTGGTTACTCACAAGAGACCCAGTACTTC. This codes for CASSDLGYSQETQYF.

The chain is built from TRBV7-9 and TRBJ2-7, with 7 positions matching TRBD1. The CDR3 spans 14 residues. Germline lookup yields CDR1 SEHNR and CDR2 FQNEAQ (reference sequence). The junction had 7 bases not matched to a gene; V was cut back by 4 bases and J by 4 bases. DNA of the CDR3: TGTGCCAGCAGCTCCACAGGGGAGCGGTACGAGCAGTACTTC. The encoded protein is CASSSTGERYEQYF.

This clonotype occurred many times. CDR3 nucleotide sequence: TGTGCCAGCAGCTCAAATGGGGGTATAAGGGCTTTCTTT. Its translation is CASSSNGGIRAFF. V and J are TRBV7-2 and TRBJ1-1; the D gene is possibly TRBD1 (5 bases). This CDR3 is 13 amino acids long. Germline V gene lookup returns CDR1 SGHTA and CDR2 FQGNSA. V dropped 4 bases and J dropped 11 bases, with 17 bases sitting between them.

This clonotype has just a few counts. This chain links TRBV7-2 with TRBJ1-1; weak D call: TRBD1 (5 bases). The V gene lost 5 bases and the J gene lost 5 bases, with 21 bases spanning the gap. The CDR3 totals 16 residues. The germline CDR1 and CDR2 sequences are SGHTA and FQGNSA. This CDR3 is CASSPSYGGEGTEAFF. The CDR3 bases are TGTGCCAGCAGCCCAAGCTACGGGGGAGAGGGAACTGAAGCTTTCTTT.